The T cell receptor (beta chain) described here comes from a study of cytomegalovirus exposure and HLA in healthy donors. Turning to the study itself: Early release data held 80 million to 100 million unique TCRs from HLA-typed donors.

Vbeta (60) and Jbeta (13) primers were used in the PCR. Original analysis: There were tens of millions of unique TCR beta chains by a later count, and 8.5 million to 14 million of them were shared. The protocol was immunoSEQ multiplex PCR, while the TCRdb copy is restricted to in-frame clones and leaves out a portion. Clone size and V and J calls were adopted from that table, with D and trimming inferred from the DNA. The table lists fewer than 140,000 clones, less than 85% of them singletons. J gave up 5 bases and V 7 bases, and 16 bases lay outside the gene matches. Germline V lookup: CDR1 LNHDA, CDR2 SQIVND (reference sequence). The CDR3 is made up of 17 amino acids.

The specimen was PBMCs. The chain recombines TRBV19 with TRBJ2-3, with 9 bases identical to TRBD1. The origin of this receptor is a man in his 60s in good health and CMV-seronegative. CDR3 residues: CASNLSPGQGGKDTQYF. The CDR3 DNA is TGTGCCAGTAACCTCTCTCCGGGACAGGGAGGGAAAGATACGCAGTATTTT.